There are a few counts of the clone carrying this TCR beta chain. What it binds is not known. This sample was taken from a study of beta chain features in type 1 diabetes. Study summary: All of the samples together had some 99 million sorted cells examined.

Investigators reverse transcribed all isolated RNA, so they sequenced expressed TCRB transcripts. Data came from immunoSEQ multiplex PCR; TCRdb stores just in-frame clones and leaves some out. Altogether around 180,000 clones are present, 7.8% being singletons, with the ten largest covering about 1%. The ends lost 6 bases at V and 11 bases at J; junction bases unmatched: 13. The germline gives CDR1 MNHNY, CDR2 SVGAGI (reference sequence). The CDR3 runs 13 residues. General study results and limits: At VDJ recombination sites, type 1 diabetes patients had fewer insertions and more deleted nucleotides. Patients with Type 1 diabetes showed moderately but significantly shorter TCRB CDR3s in all four CD4+ subsets.

This TCR was recovered from a woman between 35 and 50 years old with type 1 diabetes. The sample comprised central memory CD4+ T cells from blood. V gene TRBV6-6 combines with J gene TRBJ2-7, with 7 nucleotides matching TRBD1. The CDR3 DNA reads TGTGCCAGCAGACCCCTGTCGACCGGGACAGAGTACTTC. Encoded protein: CASRPLSTGTEYF.